A selection of T cell receptor beta chains follows, all from one sample in a study of OX40 agonist ivuxolimab in advanced cancers. Sequencing used immunoSEQ multiplex PCR; TCRdb keeps in-frame clones, though not all of them. The sample holds some 46,000 clones, approximately 90% seen once. The sequences come from CD4+ or CD8+ T cells sorted from blood, collected in a trial of the OX40 agonist ivuxolimab. The receptors were gathered from an adult with an advanced solid tumor such as melanoma, head and neck, liver or kidney cancer. The CDR3 runs from the conserved cysteine through the conserved F or W. D genes are given only for firm matches. Some rows have no size entry. The others give once, few or many, or a class for an expanded clone.

clone size,D gene,J gene,V gene,CDR3 protein,CDR3 DNA
.,TRBD2,TRBJ2-7,TRBV14,CASSPSLAGGYEQYF,TGTGCCAGCAGCCCTTCGCTAGCGGGAGGTTATGAGCAGTACTTC
.,.,TRBJ1-5,TRBV2,CASRGVGLRNQPQHF,TGTGCCAGCAGGGGAGTGGGGCTTCGCAATCAGCCCCAGCATTTT
.,.,TRBJ2-7,TRBV19,CASSHDLVRSYEQYF,TGTGCCAGTAGCCATGACTTAGTCCGCTCCTACGAGCAGTACTTC
.,TRBD1,TRBJ1-1,TRBV10-3,CAISDPGQGRPEAFF,TGTGCCATCAGTGACCCGGGACAGGGGAGACCTGAAGCTTTCTTT
.,.,TRBJ1-5,TRBV6-1,CASSDRSNQPQHF,TGTGCCAGCAGTGACAGAAGCAATCAGCCCCAGCATTTT
few,.,TRBJ1-3,TRBV29-1,CSVERDTGNTIYF,TGCAGCGTTGAACGGGACACAGGCAACACCATATATTTT
.,.,TRBJ2-7,TRBV5-1,CASSLGTGTYEQYF,TGCGCCAGCAGCTTGGGCACAGGCACATACGAGCAGTACTTC
.,.,TRBJ2-6,TRBV19,CASRTPDSSGANVLTF,TGTGCCAGTAGGACCCCGGACAGCTCTGGGGCCAACGTCCTGACTTTC
.,TRBD1,TRBJ2-2,TRBV25-1,CASSESAGGTGELFF,TGTGCCAGCAGTGAGTCGGCAGGGGGCACCGGGGAGCTGTTTTTT
.,.,TRBJ2-3,TRBV28,CASSFSPSLAALTDTQYF,TGTGCCAGCAGTTTTTCGCCCTCCTTAGCGGCCCTCACAGATACGCAGTATTTT
.,TRBD2,TRBJ2-1,TRBV7-3,CASSLAGGPLTYNEQFF,TGTGCCAGCAGCTTAGCGGGAGGGCCTTTAACCTACAATGAGCAGTTCTTC
.,.,TRBJ2-7,TRBV5-1,CASSSGKGEQYF,TGCGCCAGCAGCTCGGGGAAGGGCGAGCAGTACTTC
.,.,TRBJ2-1,TRBV5-1,CASGKTKTLYNEQFF,TGCGCCAGCGGAAAAACTAAAACCCTTTACAATGAGCAGTTCTTC
.,TRBD1,TRBJ1-3,TRBV5-6,CASSLGGQSVRGIDTIYF,TGTGCCAGCAGCTTGGGGGGACAGTCGGTCCGCGGTATAGACACCATATATTTT
.,.,TRBJ1-2,TRBV7-3,CASRYIGDPAPGYTF,TGTGCCAGCAGGTACATTGGGGACCCAGCGCCGGGCTACACCTTC
few,.,TRBJ2-3,TRBV6-6,CASSYSDGPNTQYF,TGTGCCAGCAGTTACTCGGACGGGCCCAATACGCAGTATTTT
.,TRBD2,TRBJ2-5,TRBV2,CASTLGLAGGQETQYF,TGTGCCAGTACCTTAGGACTAGCGGGGGGCCAAGAGACCCAGTACTTC
.,TRBD1,TRBJ1-3,TRBV5-1,CASSNTGGALSGNTIYF,TGCGCCAGCAGCAACACAGGGGGGGCCCTCTCTGGAAACACCATATATTTT
.,.,TRBJ2-7,TRBV15,CATSRSSVVYEQYF,TGTGCCACCAGCCGAAGTTCAGTGGTATACGAGCAGTACTTC
few,.,TRBJ2-7,TRBV14,CASSPFSYEQYF,TGTGCCAGCAGCCCCTTCTCCTACGAGCAGTACTTC
.,TRBD2,TRBJ2-7,TRBV19,CASTPYAGGVEQYF,TGTGCCAGTACCCCATATGCGGGAGGAGTAGAGCAGTACTTC
.,.,TRBJ2-2,TRBV11-3,CASSLEPGTGELFF,TGTGCCAGCAGCTTAGAACCCGGAACCGGGGAGCTGTTTTTT
.,.,TRBJ2-5,TRBV19,CASSIARTAQETQYF,TGTGCCAGTAGTATAGCACGGACAGCCCAAGAGACCCAGTACTTC
.,.,TRBJ2-7,TRBV9,CASSPGTYSYEQYF,TGTGCCAGCAGCCCTGGGACATATTCCTACGAGCAGTACTTC
.,.,TRBJ2-7,TRBV7-9,CASSFSETGSYEQYF,TGTGCCAGCAGCTTTTCTGAGACAGGATCCTACGAGCAGTACTTC
.,.,TRBJ1-4,TRBV19,CASSIRGTNEKLFF,TGTGCCAGTAGTATAAGGGGAACTAATGAAAAACTGTTTTTT
.,TRBD1,TRBJ1-5,TRBV30,CAWSEGGAPHQPQHF,TGTGCCTGGAGTGAAGGGGGCGCTCCCCATCAGCCCCAGCATTTT
.,.,TRBJ1-1,TRBV11-2,CASSLARNTEAFF,TGTGCCAGCAGCTTAGCCAGGAACACTGAAGCTTTCTTT
.,TRBD1,TRBJ2-7,TRBV19,CASSKERQGSYEQYF,TGTGCCAGTAGTAAGGAAAGACAGGGGTCCTACGAGCAGTACTTC
once,.,TRBJ1-4,TRBV5-4,CASSRDGLLFF,TGTGCCAGCAGCCGTGACGGCCTTCTGTTTTTT
few,.,TRBJ2-7,TRBV25-1,CASSAVGTSSYEQYF,TGTGCCAGCAGTGCCGTAGGGACATCTAGTTACGAGCAGTACTTC
.,.,TRBJ1-1,TRBV28,CASSLLRGRSEAFF,TGTGCCAGCAGTTTACTCAGGGGACGGTCTGAAGCTTTCTTT
.,.,TRBJ2-3,TRBV4-1,CASSQGDITDTQYF,TGCGCCAGCAGCCAAGGGGACATCACAGATACGCAGTATTTT
.,TRBD1,TRBJ1-4,TRBV25-1,CASSEYRDSRAELFF,TGTGCCAGCAGTGAATACCGGGACAGCCGTGCAGAACTGTTTTTT
.,.,TRBJ2-7,TRBV7-3,CASSPSPGEVWEQYF,TGTGCCAGCAGCCCAAGTCCGGGGGAGGTGTGGGAGCAGTACTTC
.,.,TRBJ2-3,TRBV18,CASSPPSPADTQYF,TGTGCCAGCTCACCACCAAGCCCCGCAGATACGCAGTATTTT
.,TRBD2,TRBJ2-1,TRBV19,CASSIGTSWNEQFF,TGTGCCAGTAGTATAGGGACTAGCTGGAATGAGCAGTTCTTC
.,.,TRBJ2-5,TRBV6-5,CASSLILGTQYF,TGTGCCAGCAGCCTGATCCTGGGGACCCAGTACTTC
.,TRBD2,TRBJ2-7,TRBV27,CASSHSRTSGSSYEQYF,TGTGCCAGCAGTCACTCCCGGACTAGCGGGAGTTCCTACGAGCAGTACTTC
.,TRBD2,TRBJ2-1,TRBV7-9,CASSIYAGGYNEQFF,TGTGCCAGCAGCATCTATGCGGGAGGGTACAATGAGCAGTTCTTC
.,TRBD2,TRBJ2-3,TRBV10-2,CASTAASGTDTQYF,TGCGCCAGCACGGCGGCTAGCGGTACAGATACGCAGTATTTT